The rows below give T cell receptor beta chains drawn from one sample of a study of T cell responses to AZD1222 COVID-19 vaccine. Sequenced by immunoSEQ multiplex PCR; TCRdb stores in-frame clones only, minus some. The data contain roughly 160,000 clones, roughly 90% of them singletons. Sequencing used peripheral blood, obtained on day 0 of AZD1222 vaccination. Receptor source: an adult in good health. Each CDR3 is given with its conserved first and last residue. D genes are given only for firm matches. The size of a clone is reported for some rows only, either as once, few or many, or as a class for expanded clones.

v_gene	d_gene	j_gene	abundance	CDR3aa	CDR3nt
TRBV2	.	TRBJ2-3	.	CASSEQGGPDTQYF	TGTGCCAGCAGTGAACAGGGGGGGCCAGATACGCAGTATTTT
TRBV5-5	.	TRBJ2-7	.	CASGGVGTYEQYF	TGTGCCAGCGGCGGGGTTGGAACCTACGAGCAGTACTTC
TRBV7-6	.	TRBJ1-6	.	CASSLVGDLASPLHF	TGTGCCAGCAGCTTAGTAGGGGATCTGGCTTCACCCCTCCACTTT
TRBV27	.	TRBJ2-1	.	CASTRLNEQFF	TGTGCCAGCACTCGCCTTAATGAGCAGTTCTTC
TRBV9	.	TRBJ2-7	.	CASSVAHGTPSYEQYF	TGTGCCAGCAGCGTAGCTCATGGGACCCCCTCCTACGAGCAGTACTTC
TRBV29-1	TRBD1	TRBJ1-2	.	CSVEGPTGSGYTF	TGCAGCGTTGAGGGACCGACAGGGTCTGGCTACACCTTC
TRBV27	.	TRBJ1-1	few	CASSLLTGMNTEAFF	TGTGCCAGCAGTTTATTAACAGGGATGAACACTGAAGCTTTCTTT
TRBV5-4	.	TRBJ1-2	.	CASSSPAVSSNYGYTF	TGTGCCAGCAGCTCCCCGGCAGTGAGTAGTAACTATGGCTACACCTTC
TRBV5-6	TRBD1	TRBJ1-2	.	CASSFLGQGNYGYTF	TGTGCCAGCAGCTTCCTGGGACAGGGAAACTATGGCTACACCTTC
TRBV6-1	.	TRBJ1-2	.	CASSEASTYGYTF	TGTGCCAGCAGTGAAGCTTCAACTTATGGCTACACCTTC
TRBV28	TRBD1	TRBJ1-1	.	CASSLQAGGKRRNTEAFF	TGTGCCAGCAGTTTACAGGCAGGGGGAAAGAGGAGGAACACTGAAGCTTTCTTT
TRBV28	.	TRBJ2-3	.	CASSFGDKRGPDTQYF	TGTGCCAGCAGTTTCGGGGATAAAAGGGGCCCAGATACGCAGTATTTT
TRBV5-6	TRBD1	TRBJ1-5	.	CASSLFVLEGASNQPQHF	TGTGCCAGCAGCTTGTTTGTTCTGGAGGGGGCAAGCAATCAGCCCCAGCATTTT
TRBV28	.	TRBJ2-3	.	CASSLPGAGTDTQYF	TGTGCCAGCAGTCTCCCAGGGGCGGGCACAGATACGCAGTATTTT
TRBV5-4	TRBD1	TRBJ1-5	.	CASSLGGQGSQPQHF	TGTGCCAGCAGCTTGGGGGGACAGGGGAGTCAGCCCCAGCATTTT
TRBV4-1	TRBD1	TRBJ1-1	.	CASSQETGGPEAFF	TGCGCCAGCAGCCAGGAGACAGGGGGCCCTGAAGCTTTCTTT
TRBV28	.	TRBJ2-1	once	CASSLFGQGYNEQFF	TGTGCCAGCAGTTTATTCGGCCAGGGCTACAATGAGCAGTTCTTC
TRBV7-2	TRBD2	TRBJ2-7	.	CASSETSGRTEQYF	TGTGCCAGCAGCGAGACTAGCGGGAGAACCGAGCAGTACTTC
TRBV28	TRBD2	TRBJ2-7	.	CASSPGGLYYEQYF	TGTGCCAGCAGTCCGGGGGGACTCTACTACGAGCAGTACTTC
TRBV12-3/TRBV12-4	.	TRBJ2-7	.	CASSLDLYEQYF	TGTGCCAGCAGCTTGGACCTCTACGAGCAGTACTTC
TRBV28	.	TRBJ1-3	.	CASSRFGSSGNTIYF	TGTGCCAGCAGTCGGTTCGGCAGCTCTGGAAACACCATATATTTT
TRBV24-1	.	TRBJ2-7	.	CATSDLGALGTYEQYF	TGTGCCACCAGTGATTTGGGGGCACTGGGGACCTACGAGCAGTACTTC
TRBV3-1/TRBV3-2	.	TRBJ1-4	.	CASSQGGHGEKLFF	TGTGCCAGCAGCCAAGGGGGTCATGGTGAAAAACTGTTTTTT
TRBV30	.	TRBJ1-3	.	CAWSNGGLSGNTIYF	TGTGCCTGGAGTAACGGGGGACTCTCTGGAAACACCATATATTTT
TRBV18	.	TRBJ2-7	.	CASSPKGGENEQYF	TGTGCCAGCTCACCAAAGGGGGGCGAAAACGAGCAGTACTTC
TRBV6-2/TRBV6-3	.	TRBJ2-7	.	CASSPSGPRYEQYF	TGTGCCAGCAGCCCCTCGGGGCCACGCTACGAGCAGTACTTC
TRBV19	.	TRBJ2-1	.	CASSSSAGGSFGRNNEQFF	TGTGCCAGTAGTTCCTCCGCCGGCGGCTCGTTCGGGAGAAACAATGAGCAGTTCTTC
TRBV30	TRBD1	TRBJ1-1	once	CAMDLRGTEAFF	TGTGCCATGGACCTCAGGGGGACTGAAGCTTTCTTT
TRBV30	.	TRBJ2-7	.	CAWSVKAGGEQYF	TGTGCCTGGAGTGTAAAGGCAGGCGGCGAGCAGTACTTC
TRBV27	.	TRBJ2-7	.	CASSPRGAGGDEQYF	TGTGCCAGCAGCCCCCGTGGAGCTGGAGGTGACGAGCAGTACTTC
TRBV12-3/TRBV12-4	.	TRBJ1-1	few	CASSLGLTEAFF	TGTGCCAGCAGTCTTGGTCTAACTGAAGCTTTCTTT
TRBV28	.	TRBJ2-4	.	CASRDQVQLAKNIQYF	TGTGCCAGCAGGGATCAGGTCCAGCTAGCCAAAAACATTCAGTACTTC
TRBV7-2	TRBD1	TRBJ1-1	.	CASRPQEGAGTEAFF	TGTGCCAGCAGACCCCAGGAGGGGGCCGGCACTGAAGCTTTCTTT
TRBV7-2	.	TRBJ1-4	few	CASSYNTRVGTNEKLFF	TGTGCCAGCAGTTATAACACCAGGGTTGGCACTAATGAAAAACTGTTTTTT
TRBV7-2	TRBD2	TRBJ2-2	.	CASSLGLGNTGELFF	TGTGCCAGCAGCTTGGGACTAGGGAACACCGGGGAGCTGTTTTTT
TRBV27	.	TRBJ1-1	.	CASSDRRGAEAFF	TGTGCCAGCAGTGACCGTCGAGGGGCTGAAGCTTTCTTT
TRBV19	.	TRBJ1-2	.	CASSVGRQPHGYGYTF	TGTGCCAGTAGTGTAGGTCGACAGCCCCACGGGTATGGCTACACCTTC
TRBV28	TRBD1	TRBJ1-5	once	CASRGQLTQPQHF	TGTGCCAGCAGGGGACAGTTAACTCAGCCCCAGCATTTT
TRBV7-9	.	TRBJ1-2	.	CASSLEGYGYTF	TGTGCCAGCAGCTTAGAGGGATATGGCTACACCTTC
TRBV18	.	TRBJ2-2	.	CASSPPSTGELFF	TGTGCCAGCTCACCCCCGAGCACCGGGGAGCTGTTTTTT
TRBV2	.	TRBJ1-5	.	CASAREYNQPQHF	TGTGCCAGCGCAAGGGAATACAATCAGCCCCAGCATTTT
TRBV12-3/TRBV12-4	TRBD1	TRBJ1-2	once	CASSFGQGRGYTF	TGTGCCAGCAGTTTCGGACAGGGACGCGGCTACACCTTC
TRBV10-3	.	TRBJ2-1	.	CASRPTSTSYNEQFF	TGTGCCAGCAGACCTACTAGTACCTCCTACAATGAGCAGTTCTTC
TRBV10-2	.	TRBJ2-1	.	CASSELSREGEQFF	TGCGCCAGCAGTGAGTTGTCCAGGGAAGGTGAGCAGTTCTTC
TRBV3-1/TRBV3-2	.	TRBJ2-7	.	CASSSESYEQYF	TGTGCCAGCAGCTCCGAATCCTACGAGCAGTACTTC
TRBV27	TRBD1	TRBJ1-2	.	CASKQGQATRGKGYTF	TGTGCCAGCAAACAAGGACAGGCAACCCGCGGTAAAGGCTACACCTTC
TRBV27	.	TRBJ2-2	.	CASSFGGGLVNTGELFF	TGTGCCAGCAGTTTTGGTGGGGGACTTGTGAACACCGGGGAGCTGTTTTTT
TRBV10-3	TRBD1	TRBJ1-1	.	CAISDRETTEAFF	TGTGCCATCAGCGACAGGGAGACGACTGAAGCTTTCTTT
TRBV7-8	TRBD1	TRBJ1-1	.	CASSSQGELAEAFF	TGTGCCAGCAGCTCGCAGGGGGAACTCGCTGAAGCTTTCTTT
TRBV27	TRBD1	TRBJ2-3	.	CASSHTRDREGGDTQYF	TGTGCCAGCAGTCACACCCGGGACAGGGAAGGTGGGGATACGCAGTATTTT
TRBV2	.	TRBJ2-2	.	CASSDIANTGELFF	TGTGCCAGCAGTGATATAGCGAACACCGGGGAGCTGTTTTTT
TRBV9	TRBD1	TRBJ2-2	once	CASSVGDRRHGELFF	TGTGCCAGCAGCGTAGGGGACAGGAGACACGGGGAGCTGTTTTTT
TRBV7-2	.	TRBJ1-1	few	CASSGQRNTEAFF	TGTGCCAGCAGCGGACAGCGGAACACTGAAGCTTTCTTT
TRBV27	TRBD1	TRBJ2-2	.	CASGKGAQAGELFF	TGTGCCAGCGGAAAGGGGGCGCAAGCCGGGGAGCTGTTTTTT
TRBV5-8	.	TRBJ2-5	.	CASSFRETQYF	TGTGCCAGCAGCTTCCGAGAGACCCAGTACTTC
TRBV18	.	TRBJ2-1	.	CASSPQDSYNEQFF	TGTGCCAGCTCCCCGCAGGACTCCTACAATGAGCAGTTCTTC
TRBV7-9	.	TRBJ2-2	.	CASSLQSPNTGELFF	TGTGCCAGCAGCTTACAATCCCCGAACACCGGGGAGCTGTTTTTT
TRBV6-2/TRBV6-3	.	TRBJ1-6	.	CASSLLFGGENSPLHF	TGTGCCAGCAGTTTGTTATTTGGGGGTGAGAATTCACCCCTCCACTTT
TRBV4-2	.	TRBJ1-4	.	CASASSGDGEKLFF	TGTGCCAGCGCTAGCAGCGGGGATGGGGAAAAACTGTTTTTT